These T cell receptor beta chains were read from a single sample in a study of blood T cell repertoires in COVID-19. The data were produced by immunoSEQ multiplex PCR, yet TCRdb's version contains in-frame clones alone and is incomplete. Of 140,000 or so clones listed, over 70% are singletons. Specimen: peripheral blood. The receptors come from a man in his 70s who had recovered from COVID-19. CDR3s include the opening cysteine and the closing phenylalanine or tryptophan. D genes are given only for firm matches. The size entry is marked missing in some rows and otherwise reads once, few, many or a size class.

d_gene,abundance,j_gene,v_gene,CDR3nt,CDR3aa
.,.,TRBJ1-2,TRBV15,TGTGCCACCAGAGCAGCAGGGGAGGGAACTAACTATGGCTACACCTTC,CATRAAGEGTNYGYTF
.,.,TRBJ2-3,TRBV7-9,TGTGCCAGCAGCTCGGACAGTAGCACAGATACGCAGTATTTT,CASSSDSSTDTQYF
.,once,TRBJ1-2,TRBV30,TGTGCCTGGAGCCCACAAATTAACTATGGCTACACCTTC,CAWSPQINYGYTF
TRBD1,once,TRBJ2-7,TRBV9,TGTGCCAGCAGCGTATTGGTACAGGGGGCATCCTACGAGCAGTACTTC,CASSVLVQGASYEQYF
TRBD2,.,TRBJ2-3,TRBV2,TGTGCCAGCATATCTAGCGGGAGGGCCTCAGATACGCAGTATTTT,CASISSGRASDTQYF
.,.,TRBJ2-2,TRBV4-1,TGCGCCAGCAGCGTTCAGGCAAACACCGGGGAGCTGTTTTTT,CASSVQANTGELFF
TRBD1,.,TRBJ1-3,TRBV18,TGTGCCAGCTCACCGAGCAGGGGGCTCGGAAACACCATATATTTT,CASSPSRGLGNTIYF
.,many,TRBJ1-1,TRBV9,TGTGCCAGCAGCGTAGACGGGGTGGCATGGACTGAAGCTTTCTTT,CASSVDGVAWTEAFF
.,.,TRBJ2-5,TRBV11-3,TGTGCCAGCAGCTTAGATCAGGGTAGTGACGAGACCCAGTACTTC,CASSLDQGSDETQYF
.,.,TRBJ2-7,TRBV29-1,TGCAGCGTTCGGGGAGAGCAGTACTTC,CSVRGEQYF